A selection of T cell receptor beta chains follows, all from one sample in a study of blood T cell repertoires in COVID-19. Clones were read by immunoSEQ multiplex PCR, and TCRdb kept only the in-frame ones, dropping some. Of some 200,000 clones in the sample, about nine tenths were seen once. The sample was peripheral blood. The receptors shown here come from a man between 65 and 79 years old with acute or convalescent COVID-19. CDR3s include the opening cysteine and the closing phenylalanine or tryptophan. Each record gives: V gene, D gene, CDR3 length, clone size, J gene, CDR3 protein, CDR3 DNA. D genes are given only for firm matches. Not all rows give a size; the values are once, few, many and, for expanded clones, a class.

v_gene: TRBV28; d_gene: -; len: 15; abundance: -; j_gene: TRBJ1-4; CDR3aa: CASSPPGATNEKLFF; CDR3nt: TGTGCCAGCAGTCCGCCAGGGGCAACTAATGAAAAACTGTTTTTT
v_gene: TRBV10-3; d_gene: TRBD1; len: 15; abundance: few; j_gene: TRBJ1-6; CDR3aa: CAISGEGGLSSPLHF; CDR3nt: TGTGCCATCAGTGGAGAAGGGGGCTTAAGTTCACCCCTCCACTTT
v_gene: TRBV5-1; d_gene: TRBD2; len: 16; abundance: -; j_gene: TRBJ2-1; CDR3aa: CASASPSGGGDNEQFF; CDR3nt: TGCGCCAGCGCCAGCCCTAGCGGGGGGGGTGACAATGAGCAGTTCTTC
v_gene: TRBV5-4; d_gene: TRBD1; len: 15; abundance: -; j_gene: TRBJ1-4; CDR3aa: CASSPGQTYNEKLFF; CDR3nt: TGTGCCAGCAGCCCGGGACAGACATATAATGAAAAACTGTTTTTT
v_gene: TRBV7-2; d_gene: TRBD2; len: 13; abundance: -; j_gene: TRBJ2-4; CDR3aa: CASSLRGGDIQYF; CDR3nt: TGTGCCAGCAGCTTACGGGGGGGCGACATTCAGTACTTC
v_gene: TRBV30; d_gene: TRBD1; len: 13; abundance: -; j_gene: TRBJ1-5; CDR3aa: CAWTGTGGQPQHF; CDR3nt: TGTGCCTGGACCGGGACAGGGGGACAGCCCCAGCATTTT
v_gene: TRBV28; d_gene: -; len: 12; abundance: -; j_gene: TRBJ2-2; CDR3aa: CASAANTGELFF; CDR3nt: TGTGCCAGCGCGGCTAACACCGGGGAGCTGTTTTTT
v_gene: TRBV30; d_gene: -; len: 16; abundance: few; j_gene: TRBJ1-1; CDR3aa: CAWSDGLRTANTEAFF; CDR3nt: TGTGCCTGGAGTGACGGCCTGAGGACAGCCAACACTGAAGCTTTCTTT
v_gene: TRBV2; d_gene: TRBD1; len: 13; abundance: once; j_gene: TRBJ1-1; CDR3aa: CASRDRYNTEAFF; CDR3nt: TGTGCCAGCAGGGACAGGTATAACACTGAAGCTTTCTTT
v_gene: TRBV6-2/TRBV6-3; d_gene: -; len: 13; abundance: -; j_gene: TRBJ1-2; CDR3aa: CASSYARGYGYTF; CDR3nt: TGTGCCAGCAGTTACGCGCGGGGCTATGGCTACACCTTC
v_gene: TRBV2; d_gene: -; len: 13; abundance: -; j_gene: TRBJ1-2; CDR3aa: CASSTDSNYGYTF; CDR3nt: TGTGCCAGCAGTACGGACAGCAACTATGGCTACACCTTC
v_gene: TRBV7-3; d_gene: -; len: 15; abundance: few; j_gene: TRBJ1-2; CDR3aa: CASSPPGAPSDGYTF; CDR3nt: TGTGCCAGCAGCCCCCCGGGAGCGCCGTCCGATGGCTACACCTTC
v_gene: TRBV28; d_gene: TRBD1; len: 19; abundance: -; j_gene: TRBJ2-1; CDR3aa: CASSSTQDPTGPSYNEQFF; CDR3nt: TGTGCCAGCAGTTCTACCCAGGATCCGACAGGGCCGTCCTACAATGAGCAGTTCTTC
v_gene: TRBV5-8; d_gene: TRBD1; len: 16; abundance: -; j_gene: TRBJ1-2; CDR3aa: CASSLFGTATNYGYTF; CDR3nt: TGTGCCAGCAGCTTATTCGGGACAGCAACTAACTATGGCTACACCTTC
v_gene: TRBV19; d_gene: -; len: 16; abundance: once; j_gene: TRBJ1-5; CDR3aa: CASNPGSPGSNQPQHF; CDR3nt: TGTGCCAGTAACCCCGGGTCGCCTGGGAGCAATCAGCCCCAGCATTTT
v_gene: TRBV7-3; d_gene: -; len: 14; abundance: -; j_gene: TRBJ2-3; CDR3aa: CASSIGTFTDTQYF; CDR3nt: TGTGCCAGCAGCATAGGGACTTTCACAGATACGCAGTATTTT
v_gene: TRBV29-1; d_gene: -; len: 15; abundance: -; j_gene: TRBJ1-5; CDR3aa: CSVVGSGDRDQPQHF; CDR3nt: TGCAGCGTTGTGGGGTCAGGGGATCGCGATCAGCCCCAGCATTTT
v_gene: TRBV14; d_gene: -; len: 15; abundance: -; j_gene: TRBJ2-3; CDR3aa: CASSRGDSRSDTQYF; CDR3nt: TGTGCCAGCAGCCGCGGGGACAGTAGGTCAGATACGCAGTATTTT
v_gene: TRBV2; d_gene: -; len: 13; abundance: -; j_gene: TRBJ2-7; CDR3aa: CASSENGEGRKYF; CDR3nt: TGTGCCAGCAGTGAAAACGGGGAAGGGAGGAAGTACTTC
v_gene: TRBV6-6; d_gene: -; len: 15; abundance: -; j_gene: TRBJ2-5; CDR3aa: CASRPPTGPDETQYF; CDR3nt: TGTGCCAGCAGACCGCCTACAGGGCCCGACGAGACCCAGTACTTC
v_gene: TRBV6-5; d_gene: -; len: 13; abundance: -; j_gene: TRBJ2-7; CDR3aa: CASYTGNTNEQYF; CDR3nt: TGTGCCAGCTACACAGGGAATACGAACGAGCAGTACTTC
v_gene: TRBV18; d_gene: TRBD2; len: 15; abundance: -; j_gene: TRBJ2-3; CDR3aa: CASSPGLAGADTQYF; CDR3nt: TGTGCCAGCTCACCAGGACTAGCGGGAGCAGATACGCAGTATTTT
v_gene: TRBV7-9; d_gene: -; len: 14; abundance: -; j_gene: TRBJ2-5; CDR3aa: CASSLPGDRETQYF; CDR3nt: TGTGCCAGCAGCTTACCGGGGGATCGAGAGACCCAGTACTTC
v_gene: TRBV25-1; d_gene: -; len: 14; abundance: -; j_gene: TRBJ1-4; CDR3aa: CASRKTETNEKLFF; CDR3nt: TGTGCCAGCAGAAAGACAGAAACTAATGAAAAACTGTTTTTT
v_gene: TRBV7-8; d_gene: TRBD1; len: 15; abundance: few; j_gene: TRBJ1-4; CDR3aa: CASSSRDRGDEKLFF; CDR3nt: TGTGCCAGCAGCTCCCGGGACAGGGGAGACGAAAAACTGTTTTTT
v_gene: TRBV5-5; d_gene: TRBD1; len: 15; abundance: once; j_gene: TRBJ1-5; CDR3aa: CASSSTGTSNQPQHF; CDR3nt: TGTGCCAGCAGCTCGACAGGGACTAGCAATCAGCCCCAGCATTTT
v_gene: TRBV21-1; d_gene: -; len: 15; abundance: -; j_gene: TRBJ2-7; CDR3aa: CASSDQLAGANEQYF; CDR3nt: TGTGCCAGCAGCGACCAACTAGCGGGAGCTAACGAGCAGTACTTC
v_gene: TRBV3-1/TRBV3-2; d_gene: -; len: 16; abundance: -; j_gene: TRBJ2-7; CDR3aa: CASSLRGGSSSYEQYF; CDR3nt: TGTGCCAGCAGCCTCAGGGGCGGGTCGAGCTCCTACGAGCAGTACTTC
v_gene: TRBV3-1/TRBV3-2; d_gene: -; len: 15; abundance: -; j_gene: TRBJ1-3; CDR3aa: CASSRGGYSGNTIYF; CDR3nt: TGTGCCAGCAGCCGAGGGGGTTACTCTGGAAACACCATATATTTT
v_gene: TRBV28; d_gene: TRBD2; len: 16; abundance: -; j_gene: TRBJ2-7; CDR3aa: CASSSYLSGGNYEQYF; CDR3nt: TGTGCCAGCAGTTCGTACCTAAGCGGGGGGAACTACGAGCAGTACTTC
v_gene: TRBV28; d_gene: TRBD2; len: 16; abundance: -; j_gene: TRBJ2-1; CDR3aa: CASSLLTSGSINEQFF; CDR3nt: TGTGCCAGCAGTTTACTGACTAGCGGGAGTATTAATGAGCAGTTCTTC
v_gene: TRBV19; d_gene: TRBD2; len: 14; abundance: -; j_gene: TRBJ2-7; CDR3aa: CASSSGGTLYEQYF; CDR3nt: TGTGCCAGTAGCTCGGGGGGGACCCTCTACGAGCAGTACTTC
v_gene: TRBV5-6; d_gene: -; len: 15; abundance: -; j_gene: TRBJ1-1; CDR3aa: CASSGGGNRNTEAFF; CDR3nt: TGTGCCAGCAGCGGCGGAGGTAACCGGAACACTGAAGCTTTCTTT
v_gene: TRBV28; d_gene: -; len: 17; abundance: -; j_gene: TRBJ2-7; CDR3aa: CASSLLPGGLLSYEQYF; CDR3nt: TGTGCCAGCAGTCTCCTACCCGGGGGGCTGTTATCCTACGAGCAGTACTTC
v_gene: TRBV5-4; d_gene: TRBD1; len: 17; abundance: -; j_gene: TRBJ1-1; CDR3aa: CASSSTGTGGERTEAFF; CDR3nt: TGTGCCAGCAGCTCCACCGGGACAGGGGGCGAGAGGACTGAAGCTTTCTTT
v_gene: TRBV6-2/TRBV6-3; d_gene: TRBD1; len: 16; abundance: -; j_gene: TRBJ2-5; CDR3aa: CASSPNWDRGRETQYF; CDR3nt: TGTGCCAGCAGTCCCAACTGGGACAGGGGGCGTGAGACCCAGTACTTC
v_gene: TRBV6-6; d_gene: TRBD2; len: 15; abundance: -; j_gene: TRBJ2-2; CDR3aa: CATHLGLATTGELFF; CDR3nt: TGTGCCACTCACCTGGGACTAGCGACCACCGGGGAGCTGTTTTTT
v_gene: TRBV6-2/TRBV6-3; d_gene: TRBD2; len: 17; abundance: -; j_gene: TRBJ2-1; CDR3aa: CASSFGLSSGSSREQFF; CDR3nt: TGTGCCAGCAGTTTTGGTTTGTCTAGCGGGAGTTCACGCGAGCAGTTCTTC
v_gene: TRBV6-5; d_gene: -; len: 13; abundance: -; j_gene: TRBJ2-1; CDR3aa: CASHRWGHNEQFF; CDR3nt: TGTGCCAGTCACCGGTGGGGCCACAATGAGCAGTTCTTC
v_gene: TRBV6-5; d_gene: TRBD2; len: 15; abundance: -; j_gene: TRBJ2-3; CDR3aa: CASSSRLAGGGTQYF; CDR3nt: TGTGCCAGCAGTTCCCGACTAGCGGGGGGCGGGACGCAGTATTTT
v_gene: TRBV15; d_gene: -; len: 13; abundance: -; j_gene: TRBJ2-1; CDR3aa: CATSRDYFGEQFF; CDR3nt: TGTGCCACCAGCAGAGACTATTTTGGTGAGCAGTTCTTC
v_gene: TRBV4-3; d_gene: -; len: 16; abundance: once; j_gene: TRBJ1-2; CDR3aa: CASSQDYQGSHYGYTF; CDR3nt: TGCGCCAGCAGCCAAGATTATCAGGGGAGTCACTATGGCTACACCTTC
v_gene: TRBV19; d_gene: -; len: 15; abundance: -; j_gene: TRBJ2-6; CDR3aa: CASSSQRSGANVLTF; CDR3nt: TGTGCCAGTAGTTCGCAACGGTCCGGGGCCAACGTCCTGACTTTC
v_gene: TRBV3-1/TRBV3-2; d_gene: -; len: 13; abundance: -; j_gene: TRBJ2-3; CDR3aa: CASSRSGQDTQYF; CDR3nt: TGTGCCAGCAGCCGTTCAGGGCAAGATACGCAGTATTTT
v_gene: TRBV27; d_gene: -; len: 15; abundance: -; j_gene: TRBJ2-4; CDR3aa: CASSLSWRAKNIQYF; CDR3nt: TGTGCCAGCAGTTTATCATGGAGGGCCAAAAACATTCAGTACTTC
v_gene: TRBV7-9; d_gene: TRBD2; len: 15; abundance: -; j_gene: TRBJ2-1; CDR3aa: CASSLASGIYNEQFF; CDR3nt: TGTGCCAGCAGCTTGGCTAGCGGGATCTACAATGAGCAGTTCTTC
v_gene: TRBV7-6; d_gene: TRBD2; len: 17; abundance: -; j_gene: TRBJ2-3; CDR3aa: CASSLVGTSGGTDTQYF; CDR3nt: TGTGCCAGCAGCTTAGTGGGGACTAGCGGGGGCACAGATACGCAGTATTTT
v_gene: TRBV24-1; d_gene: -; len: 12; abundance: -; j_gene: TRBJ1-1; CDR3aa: CATSGSGIEAFF; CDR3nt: TGTGCCACCAGTGGCTCAGGGATTGAAGCTTTCTTT
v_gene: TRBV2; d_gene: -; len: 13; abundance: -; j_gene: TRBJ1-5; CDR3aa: CASMMSYNQPQHF; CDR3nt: TGTGCCAGCATGATGAGTTACAATCAGCCCCAGCATTTT